Presented here are 23 T cell receptor beta chains from one specimen sequenced in a study of T cell changes during pregnancy in multiple sclerosis. TCRdb keeps only in-frame clones here, not all; method: immunoSEQ multiplex PCR. Of around 3,500 clones listed, under 90% were seen once; the top ten hold 15% to 20%. The source was CD8+ T cells from peripheral blood mononuclear cells, collected in the first trimester of pregnancy. Source of these receptors: a female donor in good health, enrolled as a control in a pregnancy study.

This sequence joins TRBV5-4 and TRBJ2-7, with 9 nucleotides matching TRBD2. The CDR3 runs 15 residues. Germline CDR1 is SGHNT and CDR2 is YYREEE (reference sequence). The junction had 5 bases not matched to a gene; V was cut back by 3 bases and J by 1 base. The CDR3 spells CASSSSGGMSYEQYF. The CDR3 DNA reads as TGTGCCAGCAGCTCCAGCGGGGGGATGTCCTACGAGCAGTACTTC.

The chain has TRBV7-2 and TRBJ2-1, with 13 bases that match TRBD2. The CDR3 extends over 18 amino acids. After removal of 0 bases from V and 9 bases from J, the junction contained 11 bases not matched to a gene. CDR1 and CDR2 from the germline V gene are SGHTA and FQGNSA. Here the CDR3 reads CASSLASYGLAGVGEQFF. Written as DNA, the CDR3 is TGTGCCAGCAGCTTAGCATCTTACGGACTAGCGGGAGTTGGTGAGCAGTTCTTC.

The chain is built from TRBV14 and TRBJ2-7; D is unclear. Germline CDR1 and CDR2: SGHDN and FVKESK. This CDR3 has 13 amino acids. V gave up 2 bases and J gave up 3 bases, with 8 bases separating them. CDR3 residues: CASSQLNGYEQYF. CDR3 nucleotides: TGTGCCAGCAGCCAATTAAACGGCTACGAGCAGTACTTC.

This clone was found once. This sequence joins TRBV27 and TRBJ1-1, with D possibly TRBD1 on 6 matching bases. V was clipped by 6 bases and J by 4 bases, with 15 bases between them. Per germline, CDR1 MNHEY and CDR2 SMNVEV (reference sequence). The CDR3 is 14 amino acids. This CDR3 reads CASRGGALGTEAFF. The CDR3 nucleotides are TGTGCCAGCAGGGGGGGGGCGCTTGGCACTGAAGCTTTCTTT.

The CDR3 DNA reads TGTGCCTGGCAGCAGGGGGGCAATCAGCCCCAGCATTTT. Its protein is CAWQQGGNQPQHF. The genes are TRBV30 and TRBJ1-5; 7 bases are a match to TRBD1. Germline V gene sequence: CDR1 GTSNPN, CDR2 SVGIG (reference sequence). Losses at the gene ends were 5 bases for V and 2 bases for J; bases not matched to a gene: 3. CDR3 length: 13 residues.

The genes are TRBV27 and TRBJ1-2; D might be TRBD1 (5 bases). The CDR3 spans 14 residues. Trimming stripped 4 bases from V and 4 bases from J, with 13 bases between. CDR1 and CDR2 (germline): MNHEY, SMNVEV (reference sequence). CDR3 amino acids: CASSSRGDGYGYTF. The CDR3 DNA reads TGTGCCAGCAGTTCGCGGGGCGATGGCTATGGCTACACCTTC.

This sequence joins TRBV5-6 and TRBJ1-5; 7 nucleotides agree with TRBD1. The V gene's germline CDR1 is SGHDT and CDR2 YYEEEE. V shed 2 bases, J shed 0 bases, and the junction held 8 bases outside the gene matches. CDR3 length equals 17 residues. The CDR3 loop is CASSLEGGQVSNQPQHF. In DNA, the CDR3 is TGTGCCAGCAGCTTAGAGGGAGGACAGGTTAGCAATCAGCCCCAGCATTTT.

The gene calls are TRBV11-3 and TRBJ1-1; D is unresolved. The germline gives CDR1 SGHNT, CDR2 YENEEA. V gave up 5 bases and J gave up 8 bases, with 30 bases separating them. The CDR3 length is 18 residues. The CDR3 here is CASSLQLEGSFGTLEAFF. The CDR3, as DNA: TGTGCCAGCAGCCTTCAACTCGAGGGCAGTTTCGGAACACTGGAAGCTTTCTTT. The full variable domain, rest sourced from reference TRBV11-3 and TRBJ1-1, is EAGVVQSPRYKIIEKKQPVAFWCNPISGHNTLYWYLQNLGQGPELLIRYENEEAVDDSQLPKDRFSAERLKGVDSTLKIQPAELGDSAVYLCASSLQLEGSFGTLEAFFGQGTRLTVV.

The genes are TRBV5-4 and TRBJ2-5; 13 positions agree with TRBD2. V shed 3 bases, J shed 5 bases, and the junction held 7 bases outside the gene matches. CDR1 is SGHNT and CDR2 is YYREEE in the germline V gene (reference sequence). The CDR3 totals 16 residues. CDR3 region: CASSSGGTSGMETQYF. The CDR3 coding sequence is TGTGCCAGCAGCTCAGGGGGGACTAGCGGGATGGAGACCCAGTACTTC. Drawing the rest from reference TRBV5-4 and TRBJ2-5, the complete variable domain is ETGVTQSPTHLIKTRGQQVTLRCSSQSGHNTVSWYQQALGQGPQFIFQYYREEENGRGNFPPRFSGLQFPNYSSELNVNALELDDSALYLCASSSGGTSGMETQYFGPGTRLLVL.

V is TRBV7-7 and J is TRBJ2-5; 7 bases align to TRBD2. Germline V lookup: CDR1 SSHAT, CDR2 FNYEAQ (reference sequence). Unmatched junction bases numbered 3, after V lost 1 base and J lost 1 base. The length of the CDR3 is 15 residues. The CDR3 DNA reads TGTGCCAGCAGCTTAGGGACTAGGGGCCAAGAGACCCAGTACTTC. This translates into CASSLGTRGQETQYF.

The chain combines TRBV27 with TRBJ1-4; a weak D match, TRBD1 (6 bases). The CDR3 length is 14 residues. V was cut by 3 bases and J by 3 bases, with 8 bases left in between. Germline CDR1 and CDR2: MNHEY and SMNVEV (reference sequence). The CDR3 DNA sequence: TGTGCCAGCAGTTTGACAGGCCCTAATGAAAAACTGTTTTTT. Amino acid sequence: CASSLTGPNEKLFF.

The rearrangement joins TRBV18 to TRBJ1-1; D is unresolved. The germline V and J ends were trimmed by 3 bases and 0 bases, with 8 bases remaining between them. The CDR3 loop spans 14 amino acids. Germline CDR1 KGHSH, CDR2 LQKENI. The CDR3 loop is CASSPDRVNTEAFF. In DNA, the CDR3 is TGTGCCAGCTCACCCGACCGGGTGAACACTGAAGCTTTCTTT.

The count of this clone is one. The chain joins TRBV27 to TRBJ2-7; TRBD1 matches at 7 bases. The CDR3 loop spans 15 amino acids. J was trimmed by 4 bases and V by 0 bases; bases with no gene match: 6. CDR1 MNHEY and CDR2 SMNVEV come from the germline V gene (reference sequence). The CDR3: CASSLSTGTLYEQYF. CDR3 DNA: TGTGCCAGCAGTTTATCGACAGGGACCCTATACGAGCAGTACTTC.

This clone was seen a few times. The CDR3 coding sequence is TGTGCCAGCAGTGACGGGGGGGGCACAGATACGCAGTATTTT. Its translation is CASSDGGGTDTQYF. The chain carries TRBV6-4 and TRBJ2-3; 7 bases fit TRBD2. V lost 2 bases and J lost 1; bases outside the gene matches: 0. Germline assignment: CDR1 MRHNA and CDR2 SNTAGT. This CDR3 has 14 residues.

V usage is TRBV5-1 and J usage is TRBJ2-3, with a possible D match to TRBD2 (6 bases). V was clipped by 2 bases and J by 4 bases, with 23 bases between them. The CDR3 contains 18 residues. CDR1 and CDR2 (germline): SGHRS, YFSETQ. The DNA for the CDR3 is TGCGCCAGCAGCTTAATGGGGCCCACAGCGGGCGCCGCAGATACGCAGTATTTT. This translates into CASSLMGPTAGAADTQYF.

The chain couples TRBV19 to TRBJ1-1; 7 nucleotides match TRBD1. The CDR3 extends over 15 amino acids. Trimming cost V 7 bases and J 0 bases; bases outside gene matches: 8. In germline, CDR1 is LNHDA, CDR2 SQIVND (reference sequence). CDR3 region: CASTIQGNMNTEAFF. In DNA, the CDR3 is TGTGCCAGTACAATACAGGGGAACATGAACACTGAAGCTTTCTTT.

The chain employs TRBV5-1 and TRBJ2-1, with 7 bases lining up with TRBD2. CDR1 is SGHRS and CDR2 is YFSETQ in the germline V gene. This CDR3 region has 15 residues. V shed 3 bases and J 0 bases; nucleotides not matched to a gene: 3. The CDR3 region is CASSSSGSSYNEQFF. CDR3 coding DNA: TGCGCCAGCAGCTCTAGCGGAAGCTCCTACAATGAGCAGTTCTTC.

This sequence joins TRBV13 and TRBJ1-2; 8 bases are shared with TRBD1. Germline CDR1 reads PRHDT; CDR2 reads FYEKMQ (reference sequence). The length of the CDR3 is 15 residues. Trimming at V came to 5 bases and at J to 2 bases, leaving 7 bases not matched to a gene. The CDR3 nucleotides are TGTGCCAGCAGCCCGTCCGGACAGGGAAACTATGGCTACACCTTC. It encodes CASSPSGQGNYGYTF. Using reference TRBV13 and TRBJ1-2 for the parts outside the CDR3, the full variable domain is AAGVIQSPRHLIKEKRETATLKCYPIPRHDTVYWYQQGPGQDPQFLISFYEKMQSDKGSIPDRFSAQQFSDYHSELNMSSLELGDSALYFCASSPSGQGNYGYTFGSGTRLTVV.

The J gene is TRBJ2-1, the V gene TRBV29-1, with D possibly TRBD1 on 5 matching bases. Between the trimmed V and J ends, which lost 3 bases and 8 bases, there was a span of 17 bases. This CDR3 region has 14 residues. The V gene's germline CDR1 is SQVTM and CDR2 ANQGSEA. CDR3 protein: CSVDWGTGHDEQFF. CDR3 DNA sequence: TGCAGCGTTGATTGGGGCACCGGGCACGATGAGCAGTTCTTC.

The V and J genes are TRBV29-1 and TRBJ2-5, with 9 bases matching TRBD2. The V segment lost 5 bases and the J segment 5 bases; nucleotides outside the gene matches: 18. The germline gives CDR1 SQVTM, CDR2 ANQGSEA. The CDR3 loop spans 17 amino acids. The CDR3 DNA reads TGCAGCGTTCTGCCCGGCCGAATCGGCGCGGGGGGGGAGACCCAGTACTTC. Its translation: CSVLPGRIGAGGETQYF.

The rearrangement joins TRBV27 to TRBJ2-7; possible D gene TRBD1, 6 bases. Germline CDR1 MNHEY, CDR2 SMNVEV (reference sequence). This CDR3 is 13 amino acids long. V was pared by 5 bases and J by 5 bases, with 13 bases between. CDR3 DNA: TGTGCCAGCAGTAGGGGGAGCTTCAACGAGCAGTACTTC. Amino acids: CASSRGSFNEQYF.

The chain combines TRBV4-1 with TRBJ2-5; 8 nucleotides align to TRBD2. CDR1 and CDR2 from the germline V gene are MGHRA and YSYEKL. V was clipped by 3 bases and J by 5 bases; unmatched bases: 8. This CDR3 region has 15 residues. The CDR3 is CASSQNLAGRETQYF. CDR3 coding DNA: TGCGCCAGCAGCCAGAACTTAGCGGGGAGGGAGACCCAGTACTTC.

The chain has TRBV7-9 and TRBJ2-1, with 12 bases lining up with TRBD2. Germline lookup yields CDR1 SEHNR and CDR2 FQNEAQ (reference sequence). V trimming: 5 bases; J trimming: 6 bases; junction bases outside the gene matches: 5. The length of the CDR3 is 15 residues. CDR3 sequence reads: CASSRLAGVSNEQFF. The CDR3 DNA sequence: TGTGCCAGCAGCCGACTAGCGGGAGTTAGCAATGAGCAGTTCTTC.